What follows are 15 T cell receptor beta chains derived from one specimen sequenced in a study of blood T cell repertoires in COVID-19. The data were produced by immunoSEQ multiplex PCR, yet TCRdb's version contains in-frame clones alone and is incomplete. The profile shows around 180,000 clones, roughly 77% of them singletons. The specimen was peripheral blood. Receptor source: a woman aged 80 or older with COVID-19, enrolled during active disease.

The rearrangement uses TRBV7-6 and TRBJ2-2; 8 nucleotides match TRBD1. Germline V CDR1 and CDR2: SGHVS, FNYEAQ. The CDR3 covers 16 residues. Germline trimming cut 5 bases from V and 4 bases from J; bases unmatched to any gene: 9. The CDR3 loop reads CASSPGVGTGTGELFF. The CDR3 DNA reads TGTGCCAGCAGCCCCGGCGTCGGGACAGGCACCGGGGAGCTGTTTTTT.

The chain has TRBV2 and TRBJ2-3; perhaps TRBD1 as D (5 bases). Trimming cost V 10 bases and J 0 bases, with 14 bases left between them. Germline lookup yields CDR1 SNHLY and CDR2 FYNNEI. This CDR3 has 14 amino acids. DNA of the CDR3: TGTGCCAACCTTGGGGCTGTTAGCACAGATACGCAGTATTTT. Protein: CANLGAVSTDTQYF.

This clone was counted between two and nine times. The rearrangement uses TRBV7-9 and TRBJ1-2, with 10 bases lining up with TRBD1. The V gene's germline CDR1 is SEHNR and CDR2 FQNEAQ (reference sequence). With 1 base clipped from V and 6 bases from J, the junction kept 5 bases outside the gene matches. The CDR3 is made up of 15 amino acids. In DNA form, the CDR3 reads TGTGCCAGCAGCTTAGGGGGGACAGGGGATCATGGCTACACCTTC. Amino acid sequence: CASSLGGTGDHGYTF.

CDR3 sequence: CASSFRGLAGVQETQYF. For the CDR3, the DNA is TGTGCCAGCAGTTTCCGAGGACTAGCGGGAGTCCAAGAGACCCAGTACTTC. The V and J genes are TRBV6-2 or TRBV6-3 and TRBJ2-5; 13 positions agree with TRBD2. This CDR3 has 17 residues. J lost 1 base, V lost 4 bases, and 6 bases had no gene match. Germline V gene data show CDR1 as MNHEY and CDR2 as SVGEGT.

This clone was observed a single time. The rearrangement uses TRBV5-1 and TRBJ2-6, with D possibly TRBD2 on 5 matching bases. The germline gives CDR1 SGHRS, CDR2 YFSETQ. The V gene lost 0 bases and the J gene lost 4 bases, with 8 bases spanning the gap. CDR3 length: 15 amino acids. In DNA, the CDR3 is TGCGCCAGCAGCTTGGTTAGCGCGGGGGCCAACGTCCTGACTTTC. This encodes CASSLVSAGANVLTF.

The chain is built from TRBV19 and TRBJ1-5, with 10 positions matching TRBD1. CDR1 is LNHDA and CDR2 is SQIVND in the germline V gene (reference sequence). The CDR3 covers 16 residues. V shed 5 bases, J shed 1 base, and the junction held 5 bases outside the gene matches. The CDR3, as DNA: TGTGCCAGTAGTTTCAGACAGGGGGCAAGCAATCAGCCCCAGCATTTT. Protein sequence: CASSFRQGASNQPQHF.

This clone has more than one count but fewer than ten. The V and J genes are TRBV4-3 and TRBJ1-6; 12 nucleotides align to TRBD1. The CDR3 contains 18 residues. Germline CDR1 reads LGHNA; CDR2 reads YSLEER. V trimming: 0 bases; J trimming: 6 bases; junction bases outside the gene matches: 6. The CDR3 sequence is CASSQDLGTGGLNSPLHF. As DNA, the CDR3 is TGCGCCAGCAGCCAAGACCTCGGGACAGGGGGCCTTAATTCACCCCTCCACTTT.

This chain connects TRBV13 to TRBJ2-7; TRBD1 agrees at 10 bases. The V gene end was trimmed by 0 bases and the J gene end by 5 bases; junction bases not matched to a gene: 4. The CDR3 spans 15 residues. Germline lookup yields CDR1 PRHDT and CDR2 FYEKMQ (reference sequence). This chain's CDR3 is CASSLGGTGDNEQYF. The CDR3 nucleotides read TGTGCCAGCAGCTTAGGAGGGACAGGGGACAACGAGCAGTACTTC.

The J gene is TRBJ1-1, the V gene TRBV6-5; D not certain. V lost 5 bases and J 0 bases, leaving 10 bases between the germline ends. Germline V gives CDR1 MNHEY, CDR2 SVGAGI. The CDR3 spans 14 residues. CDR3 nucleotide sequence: TGTGCCAGCAGTAAAAGCACGGTGAACACTGAAGCTTTCTTT. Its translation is CASSKSTVNTEAFF.

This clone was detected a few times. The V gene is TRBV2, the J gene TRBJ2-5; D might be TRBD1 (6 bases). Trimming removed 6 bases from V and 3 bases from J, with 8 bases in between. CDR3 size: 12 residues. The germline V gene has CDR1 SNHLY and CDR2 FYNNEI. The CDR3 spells CASSRGKETQYF. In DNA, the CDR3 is TGTGCCAGCAGCAGGGGTAAAGAGACCCAGTACTTC.

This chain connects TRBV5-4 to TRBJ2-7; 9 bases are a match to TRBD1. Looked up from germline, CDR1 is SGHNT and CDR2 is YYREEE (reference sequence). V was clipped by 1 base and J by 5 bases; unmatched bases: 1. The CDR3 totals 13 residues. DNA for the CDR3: TGTGCCAGCAGCTTGAGGACAGGGGACGAGCAGTACTTC. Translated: CASSLRTGDEQYF.

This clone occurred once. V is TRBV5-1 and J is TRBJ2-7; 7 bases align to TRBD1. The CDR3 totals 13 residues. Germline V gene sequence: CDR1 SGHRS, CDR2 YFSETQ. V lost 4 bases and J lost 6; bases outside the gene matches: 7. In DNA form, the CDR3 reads TGCGCCAGCAGCCCGACAGGGCTGGGCGAGCAGTACTTC. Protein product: CASSPTGLGEQYF. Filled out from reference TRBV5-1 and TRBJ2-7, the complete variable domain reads KAGVTQTPRYLIKTRGQQVTLSCSPISGHRSVSWYQQTPGQGLQFLFEYFSETQRNKGNFPGRFSGRQFSNSRSEMNVSTLELGDSALYLCASSPTGLGEQYFGPGTRLTVT.

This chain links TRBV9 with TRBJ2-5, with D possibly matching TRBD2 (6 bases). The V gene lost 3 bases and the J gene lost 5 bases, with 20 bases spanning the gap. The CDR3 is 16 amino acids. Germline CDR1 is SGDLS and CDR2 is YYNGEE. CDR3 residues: CASSASRDSRLETQYF. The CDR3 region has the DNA TGTGCCAGCAGCGCGAGTAGGGACTCGAGGCTGGAGACCCAGTACTTC.

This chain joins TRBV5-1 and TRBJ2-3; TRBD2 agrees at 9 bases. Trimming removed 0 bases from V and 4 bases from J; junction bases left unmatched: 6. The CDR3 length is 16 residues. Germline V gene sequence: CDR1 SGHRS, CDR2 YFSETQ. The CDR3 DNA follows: TGCGCCAGCAGCTTGGAGGTTAGCGGGGGCCCAGATACGCAGTATTTT. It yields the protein CASSLEVSGGPDTQYF.

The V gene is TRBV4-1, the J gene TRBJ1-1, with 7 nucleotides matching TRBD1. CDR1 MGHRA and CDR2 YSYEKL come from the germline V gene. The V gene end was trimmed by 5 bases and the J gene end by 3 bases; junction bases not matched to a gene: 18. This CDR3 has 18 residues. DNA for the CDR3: TGCGCCAGCAGCACCCAATCCCGGGACAGAGGATGGGACACTGAAGCTTTCTTT. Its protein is CASSTQSRDRGWDTEAFF.